These 30 T cell receptor beta chains came from one sample sequenced in a study of response to subunit inactivated influenza vaccine. TCRdb fed the RT-PCR reads into MiXCR, producing one record per CDR3 protein. The sample has 710,000 or so distinct CDR3 sequences, more than 15% seen once. Sequencing used PBMCs from blood, obtained approximately 13 days after vaccination. These receptor sequences come from a man between 45 and 60 years old who received an inactivated influenza vaccine.

This chain uses TRBV18 with TRBJ2-3; possibly TRBD2 for D (5 bases). CDR1 and CDR2 from the germline V gene are KGHSH and LQKENI. V dropped 3 bases and J dropped 1 base, with 17 bases sitting between them. This CDR3 is 17 amino acids long. The chain's CDR3 is CASSPLRVLRGTDTQYF. The CDR3 DNA sequence: TGTGCCAGCTCACCCCTCCGGGTACTGAGGGGCACAGATACGCAGTATTTT.

This clonotype was detected many times. The CDR3 nucleotides read TGTGCCATCAGTGAGTCAAGACAGGGCGATTCACCCCTCCACTTT. Translating gives CAISESRQGDSPLHF. The chain links TRBV10-3 to TRBJ1-6, with 7 positions matching TRBD1. This CDR3 region has 15 residues. Germline CDR1 and CDR2: ENHRY and SYGVKD. The trim removed 0 bases at V and 8 bases at J, leaving 4 bases unmatched.

This rearrangement joins TRBV5-1 to TRBJ2-5; D is unclear. The germline V gene has CDR1 SGHRS and CDR2 YFSETQ. This CDR3 spans 18 amino acids. Trimming shortened V by 1 base and J by 1 base, and 20 bases separated the two germline ends. The CDR3 DNA follows: TGCGCCAGCAGCTTGTATCCGGACGGAACCAATAGCCAAGAGACCCAGTACTTC. It codes for CASSLYPDGTNSQETQYF.

This clonotype was seen more than once but under ten times. The rearrangement joins TRBV7-2 to TRBJ2-7; D remains unclear. The germline gives CDR1 SGHTA, CDR2 FQGNSA. V was cut by 2 bases and J by 3 bases, with 8 bases left in between. This CDR3 is built from 13 residues. The CDR3 region has the DNA TGTGCCAGCAGCTTAAACTATCGCTACGAGCAGTACTTC. This encodes CASSLNYRYEQYF.

This clonotype was detected a few times. The J gene is TRBJ2-3, the V gene TRBV7-9; possible D gene TRBD1, 5 bases. Deletions cut 4 bases from V and 5 bases from J, with 13 bases between. CDR1 is SEHNR, CDR2 FQNEAQ, per germline (reference sequence). This CDR3 is 14 amino acids long. Here the CDR3 reads CASSSRQHGDTQYF. DNA for the CDR3: TGTGCCAGCAGCTCCCGACAGCACGGAGATACGCAGTATTTT.

This clonotype was counted ten times or more. The rearrangement joins TRBV28 to TRBJ2-7; maybe TRBD2 (6 bases). V lost 1 base and J 3 bases, leaving 7 bases between the germline ends. CDR1 and CDR2 from the germline V gene are MDHEN and SYDVKM. The CDR3 contains 13 residues. The chain's CDR3 is CASSLSGDYEQYF. The DNA for the CDR3 is TGTGCCAGCAGTTTATCGGGGGACTACGAGCAGTACTTC. The variable domain in full, completed from reference TRBV28 and TRBJ2-7, reads DVKVTQSSRYLVKRTGEKVFLECVQDMDHENMFWYRQDPGLGLRLIYFSYDVKMKEKGDIPEGYSVSREKKERFSLILESASTNQTSMYLCASSLSGDYEQYFGPGTRLTVT.

This clonotype was counted a few times. This chain links TRBV18 with TRBJ2-2; the D gene is possibly TRBD1 (6 bases). Trimming removed 3 bases at V and 1 base at J, with 15 bases between. Germline V lookup: CDR1 KGHSH, CDR2 LQKENI. This CDR3 has 17 residues. The CDR3 nucleotides read TGTGCCAGCTCACCCACAGGGAACCCTGTGAACACCGGGGAGCTGTTTTTT. It yields the protein CASSPTGNPVNTGELFF.

The chain is built from TRBV20-1 and TRBJ2-1; D is possibly TRBD1 (6 bases). Germline-derived CDR1 and CDR2 are DFQATT and SNEGSKA (reference sequence). The CDR3 totals 15 residues. V lost 0 bases and J lost 6, with 15 bases in between. CDR3 sequence (DNA): TGCAGTGCTAGAGATCAGGGGCTAGACCTCAATGAGCAGTTCTTC. Translated, it gives CSARDQGLDLNEQFF.

This clonotype was detected a few times. This chain joins TRBV10-3 and TRBJ1-3; D is unclear. This CDR3 contains 14 residues. V lost 6 bases, J lost 3 bases, and 12 bases lay in between. From germline, CDR1 is ENHRY and CDR2 SYGVKD. CDR3 sequence reads: CAIRKREDGNTIYF. The DNA for the CDR3 is TGTGCCATCAGGAAGAGGGAGGATGGAAACACCATATATTTT.

This clonotype has more than one count but fewer than ten. The chain couples TRBV29-1 to TRBJ2-5, with 12 nucleotides matching TRBD1. The CDR3 is 14 residues long. Germline lookup yields CDR1 SQVTM and CDR2 ANQGSEA. V was pared by 6 bases and J by 4 bases, with 6 bases of the junction left unmatched. CDR3 coding DNA: TGCAGCGTGGGGGGGACAGGGGGCGGAGAGACCCAGTACTTC. It translates to CSVGGTGGGETQYF.

This clonotype was seen many times. V is TRBV4-2 and J is TRBJ2-7; 8 positions agree with TRBD1. Germline CDR1 is LGHNA and CDR2 is YNFKEQ. CDR3 length: 15 amino acids. The junction had 5 bases not matched to a gene; V was cut back by 1 base and J by 3 bases. The CDR3 loop is CASSQVGQGGYEQYF. CDR3 DNA sequence: TGTGCCAGCAGCCAAGTTGGACAGGGCGGCTACGAGCAGTACTTC.

This clonotype was seen only a few times. The CDR3 sequence is CSASSQSSISYEQYF. The CDR3 DNA reads as TGCAGTGCTAGCTCACAGTCATCGATCTCCTACGAGCAGTACTTC. The chain combines TRBV20-1 with TRBJ2-7; D is ambiguous. The CDR3 extends over 15 amino acids. Trimming left V 3 bases short and J 0 bases short, with 15 bases between. CDR1 is DFQATT, CDR2 SNEGSKA, per germline (reference sequence).

This clonotype was seen only a few times. The rearrangement joins TRBV7-9 to TRBJ2-7; 8 nucleotides align to TRBD2. The V gene's germline CDR1 is SEHNR and CDR2 FQNEAQ (reference sequence). The CDR3 length is 14 residues. Losses at the gene ends were 4 bases for V and 6 bases for J; bases not matched to a gene: 8. Here the CDR3 DNA reads TGTGCCAGCAGCTACCCACGGGAGGGGCGCGAGCAGTACTTC. Translating it yields CASSYPREGREQYF.

The chain carries TRBV7-6 and TRBJ2-3, with TRBD2 identical over 14 bases. The CDR3 is 16 amino acids. Germline loops: CDR1 SGHVS, CDR2 FNYEAQ. V lost 5 bases, J lost 8 bases, and 9 bases stayed unmatched. CDR3 nucleotides: TGTGCCAGCAGCCTGGGACTAGCGGGGGCCCTCGTTACGCAGTATTTT. Protein: CASSLGLAGALVTQYF.

The count of this clonotype is one. The chain has TRBV24-1 and TRBJ2-5; 7 bases align to TRBD1. V trimming: 5 bases; J trimming: 4 bases; junction bases outside the gene matches: 6. The germline V gene has CDR1 KGHDR and CDR2 SFDVKD. The CDR3 runs 14 residues. Written as DNA, the CDR3 is TGTGCCACCAGTGGAGACAGGGTGGCAGAGACCCAGTACTTC. It encodes CATSGDRVAETQYF.

The chain is built from TRBV28 and TRBJ1-1, with a possible D match to TRBD1 (6 bases). Germline V gene lookup returns CDR1 MDHEN and CDR2 SYDVKM. This CDR3 has 15 amino acids. Trimming took 7 bases from V and 5 from J, leaving 20 bases between them. The CDR3 here is CASTTGGARGTEAFF. CDR3 coding DNA: TGTGCCAGCACCACTGGGGGGGCGCGGGGAACTGAAGCTTTCTTT.

This chain connects TRBV9 to TRBJ2-5, with a tentative D call TRBD1 (5 bases). V was shortened by 0 bases and J by 4 bases, with 13 bases between the two germline ends. The V gene's germline CDR1 is SGDLS and CDR2 YYNGEE. The CDR3 has 15 amino acids. Here the CDR3 DNA reads TGTGCCAGCAGCGTAGCGCCCGGACATTTAGAGACCCAGTACTTC. Translated: CASSVAPGHLETQYF.

The chain recombines TRBV20-1 with TRBJ2-7; the D gene is possibly TRBD1 (6 bases). CDR3 length: 15 amino acids. Trimming removed 2 bases from V and 2 bases from J, with 16 bases in between. Germline CDR1 reads DFQATT; CDR2 reads SNEGSKA (reference sequence). The CDR3 region has the DNA TGCAGTGCTAGAAACAGGGTATCGGGGCCCTACGAGCAGTACTTC. Its translation: CSARNRVSGPYEQYF.

DNA of the CDR3: TGTGCCAGCATAGCAGGGGGCCGGAATGAGCAGTTCTTC. Protein sequence: CASIAGGRNEQFF. The V gene is TRBV12-3 or TRBV12-4, the J gene TRBJ2-1; TRBD1 matches at 8 bases. V lost 7 bases to trimming and J lost 7 bases; unmatched junction nucleotides: 6. The CDR3 has 13 residues.

As concerns this clonotype: A much larger clone differs by one base, so this may be a read error. V usage is TRBV5-1 and J usage is TRBJ2-3; D possibly corresponds to TRBD2 (6 bases). With 5 bases removed from V and 6 bases from J, the gap between germline ends came to 19 bases. Looked up from germline, CDR1 is SGHRS and CDR2 is YFSETQ. This CDR3 contains 15 residues. The CDR3 loop reads CASRYLTGAMDTQYF. The CDR3 nucleotides read TGCGCCAGCAGATACCTTACGGGAGCAATGGATACGCAGTATTTT. Looking up the rest from reference TRBV5-1 and TRBJ2-3 gives the full variable domain: KAGVTQTPRYLIKTRGQQVTLSCSPISGHRSVSWYQQTPGQGLQFLFEYFSETQRNKGNFPGRFSGRQFSNSRSEMNVSTLELGDSALYLCASRYLTGAMDTQYFGPGTRLTVL.

This clonotype came up a few times. The V and J genes are TRBV5-1 and TRBJ2-4, with D perhaps TRBD2 (5 bases). Germline CDR1 is SGHRS and CDR2 is YFSETQ. The length of the CDR3 is 14 residues. V lost 4 bases and J lost 1, with 9 bases in between. The CDR3 nucleotides are TGCGCCAGCAGCCCCGGGATGGCCAAAAACATTCAGTACTTC. Amino acids: CASSPGMAKNIQYF.

The chain is built from TRBV7-2 and TRBJ1-1, with D possibly TRBD1 on 5 matching bases. The CDR3 extends over 14 amino acids. Germline CDR1 is SGHTA and CDR2 is FQGNSA. V was pared by 2 bases and J by 4 bases, with 11 bases between. The CDR3 DNA reads as TGTGCCAGCAGCTTAAGGTTCGGGGCCACTGAAGCTTTCTTT. It codes for CASSLRFGATEAFF.

There are a few counts of this clonotype. This chain connects TRBV20-1 to TRBJ2-4; 7 bases agree with TRBD2. CDR1 DFQATT and CDR2 SNEGSKA come from the germline V gene (reference sequence). Trimming removed 2 bases from V and 6 bases from J; junction bases left unmatched: 10. This CDR3 has 15 residues. The CDR3 sequence: CSARWGGSRANIQYF. The CDR3 region has the DNA TGCAGTGCTAGATGGGGCGGGAGCCGGGCAAACATTCAGTACTTC.

This clonotype has more than one count but fewer than ten. The gene calls are TRBV5-1 and TRBJ1-2; D gene uncertain. This CDR3 is built from 16 residues. Germline lookup yields CDR1 SGHRS and CDR2 YFSETQ. Deletions cut 4 bases from V and 1 base from J, with 17 bases between. CDR3 nucleotide sequence: TGCGCCAGCAGCCCAAAGGATGACGGAATTAACTATGGCTACACCTTC. It encodes CASSPKDDGINYGYTF.

This clonotype was observed a few times. The rearrangement joins TRBV12-3 or TRBV12-4 to TRBJ2-1; 14 bases are a match to TRBD2. V shed 7 bases, J shed 6 bases, and the junction held 5 bases outside the gene matches. CDR3 length: 15 amino acids. CDR3 loop: CASNHGTSGSNEQFF. CDR3 sequence (DNA): TGTGCCAGCAACCACGGGACTAGCGGGAGCAATGAGCAGTTCTTC.

A single count supports this clonotype. The chain uses TRBV27 and TRBJ2-5, with TRBD1 matching over 7 bases. Germline assignment: CDR1 MNHEY and CDR2 SMNVEV (reference sequence). V was clipped by 11 bases and J by 4 bases; unmatched bases: 16. CDR3 length equals 15 residues. CDR3 sequence reads: CAGLRTGSPGETQYF. The CDR3 bases are TGTGCCGGCCTACGGACAGGCTCCCCGGGAGAGACCCAGTACTTC.

This clonotype turned up a few times. The rearrangement links TRBV6-2 or TRBV6-3 to TRBJ2-7; possible D gene TRBD1, 6 bases. Trimming took off 6 bases at V and 4 bases at J, with 10 bases between the two ends. The CDR3 is 12 amino acids. Germline V gives CDR1 MNHEY, CDR2 SVGEGT. The CDR3, as DNA: TGTGCCAGCAGCGACAGGCAATACGAGCAGTACTTC. Protein product: CASSDRQYEQYF.

This clonotype was counted between two and nine times. The chain links TRBV9 to TRBJ2-1, with 9 bases aligning to TRBD2. The CDR3 runs to 15 residues. Germline V gives CDR1 SGDLS, CDR2 YYNGEE. The V gene end was trimmed by 0 bases and the J gene end by 7 bases; junction bases not matched to a gene: 5. The CDR3 is CASSVAASGKNEQFF. The CDR3 region has the DNA TGTGCCAGCAGCGTAGCGGCTAGCGGGAAGAATGAGCAGTTCTTC.

V usage is TRBV5-1 and J usage is TRBJ2-1, with 10 positions matching TRBD2. The V segment lost 4 bases and the J segment 6 bases; nucleotides outside the gene matches: 7. Germline V gene data show CDR1 as SGHRS and CDR2 as YFSETQ. The CDR3 has 15 residues. CDR3 amino acids: CASSPGTSVLNEQFF. CDR3 DNA: TGCGCCAGCAGCCCCGGGACTAGCGTTCTCAATGAGCAGTTCTTC.

The table lists this clonotype with a few counts. The chain uses TRBV20-1 and TRBJ1-1; unclear D gene. V was cut by 3 bases and J by 0 bases, with 8 bases left in between. CDR3 size: 13 residues. The germline CDR1 and CDR2 sequences are DFQATT and SNEGSKA (reference sequence). The CDR3: CSASLEMNTEAFF. CDR3 nucleotide sequence: TGCAGTGCTAGTCTGGAGATGAACACTGAAGCTTTCTTT.